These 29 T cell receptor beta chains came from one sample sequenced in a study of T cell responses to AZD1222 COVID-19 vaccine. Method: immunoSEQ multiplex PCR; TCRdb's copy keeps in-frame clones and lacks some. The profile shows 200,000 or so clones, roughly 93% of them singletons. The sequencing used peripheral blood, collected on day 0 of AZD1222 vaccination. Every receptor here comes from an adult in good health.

Here the CDR3 reads CASSEGSTEAFF. CDR3 bases: TGCGCCAGCAGCGAGGGGAGCACTGAAGCTTTCTTT. This chain joins TRBV5-1 and TRBJ1-1, with D possibly TRBD1 on 5 matching bases. The germline gives CDR1 SGHRS, CDR2 YFSETQ. The V end was cut by 4 bases, the J end by 4 bases, with 8 bases between. There are 12 residues in the CDR3.

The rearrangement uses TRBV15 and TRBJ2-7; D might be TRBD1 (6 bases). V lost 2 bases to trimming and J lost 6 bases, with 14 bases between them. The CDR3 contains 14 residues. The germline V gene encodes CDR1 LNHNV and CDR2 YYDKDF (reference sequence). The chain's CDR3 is CATSRFGTSTEQYF. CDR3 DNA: TGTGCCACCAGCAGATTCGGGACATCCACCGAGCAGTACTTC.

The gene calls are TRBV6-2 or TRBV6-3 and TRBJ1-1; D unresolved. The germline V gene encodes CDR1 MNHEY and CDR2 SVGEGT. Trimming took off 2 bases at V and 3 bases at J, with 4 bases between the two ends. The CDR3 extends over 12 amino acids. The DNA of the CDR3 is TGTGCCAGCAGTTACGGGGACACTGAAGCTTTCTTT. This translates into CASSYGDTEAFF.

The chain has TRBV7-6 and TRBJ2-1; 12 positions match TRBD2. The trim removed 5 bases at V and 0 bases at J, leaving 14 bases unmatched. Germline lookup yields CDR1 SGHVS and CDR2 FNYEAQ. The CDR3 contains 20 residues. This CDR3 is CASSPSPGLAGPSSYNEQFF. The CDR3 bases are TGTGCCAGCAGCCCCAGCCCCGGACTAGCGGGACCCAGCTCCTACAATGAGCAGTTCTTC.

The DNA for the CDR3 is TGTGCCAGCAGCCAAGATATATTCTCTGGAAACACCATATATTTT. This codes for CASSQDIFSGNTIYF. This chain joins TRBV3-1 (or the pseudogene TRBV3-2) and TRBJ1-3; no reliable D call. The length of the CDR3 is 15 residues. Germline CDR1 is LGHDT and CDR2 is YNNKEL (reference sequence). The V end lost 0 bases, the J end lost 0 bases, and 6 bases lay between the germline ends.

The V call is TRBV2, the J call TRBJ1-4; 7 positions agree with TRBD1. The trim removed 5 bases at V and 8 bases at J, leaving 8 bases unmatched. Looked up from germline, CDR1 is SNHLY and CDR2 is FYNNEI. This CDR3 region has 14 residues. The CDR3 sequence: CASSIRQGREKLFF. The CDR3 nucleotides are TGTGCCAGCAGTATAAGACAGGGTAGGGAAAAACTGTTTTTT.

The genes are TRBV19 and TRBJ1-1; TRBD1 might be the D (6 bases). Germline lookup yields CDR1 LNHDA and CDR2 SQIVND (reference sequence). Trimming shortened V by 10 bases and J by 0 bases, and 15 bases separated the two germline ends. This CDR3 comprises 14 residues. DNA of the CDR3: TGTGCCACTCTGGATGGGGGGCTGAACACTGAAGCTTTCTTT. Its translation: CATLDGGLNTEAFF.

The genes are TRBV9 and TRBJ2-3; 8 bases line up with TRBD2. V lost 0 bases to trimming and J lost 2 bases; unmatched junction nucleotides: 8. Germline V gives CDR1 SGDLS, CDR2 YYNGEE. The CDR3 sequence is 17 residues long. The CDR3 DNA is TGTGCCAGCAGCGTAGAGCCCAGCGGGAGCCTCACAGATACGCAGTATTTT. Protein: CASSVEPSGSLTDTQYF.

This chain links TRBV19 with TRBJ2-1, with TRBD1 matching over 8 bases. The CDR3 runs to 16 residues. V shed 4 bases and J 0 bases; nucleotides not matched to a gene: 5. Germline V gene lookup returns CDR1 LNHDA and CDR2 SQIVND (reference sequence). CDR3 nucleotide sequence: TGTGCCAGTAGTAGGCGGACAGGGAGCTCCTACAATGAGCAGTTCTTC. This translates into CASSRRTGSSYNEQFF.

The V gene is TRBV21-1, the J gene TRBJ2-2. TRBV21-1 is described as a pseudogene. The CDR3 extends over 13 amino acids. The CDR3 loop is CASAGWVTGELFF. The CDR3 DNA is TGTGCCAGTGCCGGATGGGTAACCGGGGAGCTGTTTTTT.

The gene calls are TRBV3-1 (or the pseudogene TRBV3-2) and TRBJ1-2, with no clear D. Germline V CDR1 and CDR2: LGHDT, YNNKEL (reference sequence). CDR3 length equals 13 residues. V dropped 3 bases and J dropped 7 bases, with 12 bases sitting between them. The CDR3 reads CASSHRAGPGYTF. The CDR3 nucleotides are TGTGCCAGCAGCCACCGGGCGGGCCCTGGCTACACCTTC.

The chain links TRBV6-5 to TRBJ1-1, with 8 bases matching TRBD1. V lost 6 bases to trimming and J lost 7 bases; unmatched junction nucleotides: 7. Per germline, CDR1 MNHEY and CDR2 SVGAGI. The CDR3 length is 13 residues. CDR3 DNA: TGTGCCAGCAGCCCCGGGACAGGAAGTGAAGCTTTCTTT. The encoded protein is CASSPGTGSEAFF.

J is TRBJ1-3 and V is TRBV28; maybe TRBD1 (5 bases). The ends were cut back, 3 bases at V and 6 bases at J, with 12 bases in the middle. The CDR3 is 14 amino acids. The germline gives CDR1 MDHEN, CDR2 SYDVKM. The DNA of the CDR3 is TGTGCCAGCAGTTTGCAGGGCGGGGAAAACACCATATATTTT. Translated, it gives CASSLQGGENTIYF. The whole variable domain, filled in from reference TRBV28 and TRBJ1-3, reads DVKVTQSSRYLVKRTGEKVFLECVQDMDHENMFWYRQDPGLGLRLIYFSYDVKMKEKGDIPEGYSVSREKKERFSLILESASTNQTSMYLCASSLQGGENTIYFGEGSWLTVV.

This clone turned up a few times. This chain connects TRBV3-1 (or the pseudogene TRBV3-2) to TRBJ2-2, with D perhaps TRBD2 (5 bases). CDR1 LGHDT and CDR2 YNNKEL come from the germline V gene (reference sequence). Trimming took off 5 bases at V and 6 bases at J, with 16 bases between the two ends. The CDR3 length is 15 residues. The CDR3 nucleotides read TGTGCCAGCAGCGCCCGAGCGGCGGTCCCCGGGGAGCTGTTTTTT. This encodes CASSARAAVPGELFF.

The CDR3 region is CASSPKQKNTEAFF. The CDR3 DNA sequence: TGTGCCAGCTCACCAAAACAGAAAAACACTGAAGCTTTCTTT. This chain links TRBV18 with TRBJ1-1; D remains unclear. CDR3 length: 14 amino acids. V lost 2 bases and J 2 bases, leaving 9 bases between the germline ends. The germline CDR1 and CDR2 sequences are KGHSH and LQKENI.

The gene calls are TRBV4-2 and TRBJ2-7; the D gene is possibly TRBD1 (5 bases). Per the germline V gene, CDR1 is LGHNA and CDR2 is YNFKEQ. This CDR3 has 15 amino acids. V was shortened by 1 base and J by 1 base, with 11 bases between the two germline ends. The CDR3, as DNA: TGTGCCAGCAGCCAAGCCCGGACACGGTCCTACGAGCAGTACTTC. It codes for CASSQARTRSYEQYF.

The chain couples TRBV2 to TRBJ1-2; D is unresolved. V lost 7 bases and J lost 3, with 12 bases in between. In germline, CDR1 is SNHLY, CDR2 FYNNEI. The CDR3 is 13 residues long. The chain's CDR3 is CASTTNGDYGYTF. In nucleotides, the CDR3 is TGTGCCAGCACCACGAACGGGGACTATGGCTACACCTTC.

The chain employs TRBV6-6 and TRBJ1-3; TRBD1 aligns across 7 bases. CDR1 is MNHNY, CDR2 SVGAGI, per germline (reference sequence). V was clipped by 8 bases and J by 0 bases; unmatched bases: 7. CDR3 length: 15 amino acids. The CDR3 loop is CASARDSNSGNTIYF. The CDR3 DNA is TGTGCCAGCGCACGGGACAGCAACTCTGGAAACACCATATATTTT.

As DNA, the CDR3 is TGTGCCAGCAGAAGTTTCAGGGGAGGGTATAGCAATCAGCCCCAGCATTTT. Encoded protein: CASRSFRGGYSNQPQHF. The gene calls are TRBV28 and TRBJ1-5; the D gene is possibly TRBD1 (6 bases). The germline CDR1 and CDR2 sequences are MDHEN and SYDVKM. This CDR3 comprises 17 residues. V was trimmed by 6 bases and J by 0 bases, leaving 18 bases between them. The entire variable domain, with the rest obtained from reference TRBV28 and TRBJ1-5, is as follows: DVKVTQSSRYLVKRTGEKVFLECVQDMDHENMFWYRQDPGLGLRLIYFSYDVKMKEKGDIPEGYSVSREKKERFSLILESASTNQTSMYLCASRSFRGGYSNQPQHFGDGTRLSIL.

CDR3 protein: CASSEEGTGGYGYTF. The CDR3 bases are TGTGCCAGCAGTGAAGAGGGGACAGGGGGATATGGCTACACCTTC. The rearrangement links TRBV6-1 to TRBJ1-2, with 11 bases that match TRBD1. After removal of 1 base from V and 5 bases from J, the junction contained 3 bases not matched to a gene. The germline V gene has CDR1 MNHNS and CDR2 SASEGT. This CDR3 comprises 15 residues.

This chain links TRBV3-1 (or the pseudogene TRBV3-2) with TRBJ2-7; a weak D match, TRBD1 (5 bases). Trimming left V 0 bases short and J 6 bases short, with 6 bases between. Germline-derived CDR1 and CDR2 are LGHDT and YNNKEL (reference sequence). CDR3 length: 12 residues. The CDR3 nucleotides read TGTGCCAGCAGCCAAGAGGGGCTCGAGCAGTACTTC. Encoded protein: CASSQEGLEQYF.

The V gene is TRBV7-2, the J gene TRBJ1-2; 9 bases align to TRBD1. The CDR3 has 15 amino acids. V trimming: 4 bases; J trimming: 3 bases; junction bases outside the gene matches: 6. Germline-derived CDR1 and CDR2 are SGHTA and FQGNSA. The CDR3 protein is CASSSPGQGDYGYTF. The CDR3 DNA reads TGTGCCAGCAGCTCACCGGGACAGGGAGACTATGGCTACACCTTC.

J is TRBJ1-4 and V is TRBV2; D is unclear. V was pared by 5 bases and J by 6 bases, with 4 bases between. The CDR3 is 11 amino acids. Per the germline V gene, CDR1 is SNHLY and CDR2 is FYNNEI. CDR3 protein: CASSHYEKLFF. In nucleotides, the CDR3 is TGTGCCAGCAGTCATTATGAAAAACTGTTTTTT.

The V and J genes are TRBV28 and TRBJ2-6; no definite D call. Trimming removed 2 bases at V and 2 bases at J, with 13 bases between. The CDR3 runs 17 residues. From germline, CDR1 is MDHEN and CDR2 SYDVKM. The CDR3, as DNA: TGTGCCAGCAGTTTAATGGTTTCGGCGGCTGGGGCCAACGTCCTGACTTTC. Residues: CASSLMVSAAGANVLTF.

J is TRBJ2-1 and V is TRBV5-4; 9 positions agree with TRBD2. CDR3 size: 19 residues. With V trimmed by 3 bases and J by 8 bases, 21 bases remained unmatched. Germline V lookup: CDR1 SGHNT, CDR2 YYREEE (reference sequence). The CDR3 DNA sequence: TGTGCCAGCAGCTCCGTTCAATTAGCGGGAGCAGGAGTCTTCGATGAGCAGTTCTTC. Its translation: CASSSVQLAGAGVFDEQFF. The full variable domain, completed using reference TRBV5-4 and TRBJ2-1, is ETGVTQSPTHLIKTRGQQVTLRCSSQSGHNTVSWYQQALGQGPQFIFQYYREEENGRGNFPPRFSGLQFPNYSSELNVNALELDDSALYLCASSSVQLAGAGVFDEQFFGPGTRLTVL.

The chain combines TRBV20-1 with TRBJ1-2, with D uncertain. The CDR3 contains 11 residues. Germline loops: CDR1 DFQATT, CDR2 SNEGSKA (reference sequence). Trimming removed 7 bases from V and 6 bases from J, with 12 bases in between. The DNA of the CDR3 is TGCAGTGGAACAGATGGGAATGGCTACACCTTC. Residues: CSGTDGNGYTF.

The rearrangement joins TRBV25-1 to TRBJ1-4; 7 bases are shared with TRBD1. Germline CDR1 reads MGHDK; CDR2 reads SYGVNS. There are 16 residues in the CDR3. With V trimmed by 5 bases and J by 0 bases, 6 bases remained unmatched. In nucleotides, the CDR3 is TGTGCCAGCAGTCCCCGGGACAGCGCAACTAATGAAAAACTGTTTTTT. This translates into CASSPRDSATNEKLFF.

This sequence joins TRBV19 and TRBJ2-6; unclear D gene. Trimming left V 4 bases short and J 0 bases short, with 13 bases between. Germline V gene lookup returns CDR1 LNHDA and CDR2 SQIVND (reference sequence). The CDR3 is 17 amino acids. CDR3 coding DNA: TGTGCCAGTAGTAACACCCGACCGATCTCTGGGGCCAACGTCCTGACTTTC. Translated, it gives CASSNTRPISGANVLTF.

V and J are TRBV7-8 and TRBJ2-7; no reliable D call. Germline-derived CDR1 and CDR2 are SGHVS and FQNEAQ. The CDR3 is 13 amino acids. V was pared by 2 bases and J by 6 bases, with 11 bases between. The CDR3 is CASSLLVRSEQYF. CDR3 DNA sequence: TGTGCCAGCAGCTTATTAGTTAGGTCCGAGCAGTACTTC.